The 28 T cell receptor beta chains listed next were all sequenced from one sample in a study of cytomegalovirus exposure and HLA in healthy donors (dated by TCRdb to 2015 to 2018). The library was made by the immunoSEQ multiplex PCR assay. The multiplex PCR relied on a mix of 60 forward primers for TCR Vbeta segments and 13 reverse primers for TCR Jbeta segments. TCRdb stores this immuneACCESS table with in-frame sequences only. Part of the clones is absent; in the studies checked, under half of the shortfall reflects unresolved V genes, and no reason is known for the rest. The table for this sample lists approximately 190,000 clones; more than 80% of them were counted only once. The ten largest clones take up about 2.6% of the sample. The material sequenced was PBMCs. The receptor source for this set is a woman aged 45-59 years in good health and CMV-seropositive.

The DNA of the CDR3 is TGCGCCAGCAGCTTGTCGGGGGAGCAGTACTTC. Translation: CASSLSGEQYF. The gene calls are TRBV5-1 and TRBJ2-7; D possibly corresponds to TRBD2 (5 bases). The CDR3 loop spans 11 amino acids. Germline CDR1 reads SGHRS; CDR2 reads YFSETQ. The ends were cut back, 1 base at V and 7 bases at J, with 6 bases in the middle.

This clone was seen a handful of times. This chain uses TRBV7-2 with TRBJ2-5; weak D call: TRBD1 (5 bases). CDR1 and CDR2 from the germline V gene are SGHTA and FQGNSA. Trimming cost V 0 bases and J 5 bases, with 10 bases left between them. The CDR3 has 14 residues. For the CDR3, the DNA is TGTGCCAGCAGCTTAGCGTCAGGGTTGGAGACCCAGTACTTC. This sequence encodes CASSLASGLETQYF. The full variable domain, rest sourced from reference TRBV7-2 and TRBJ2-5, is GAGVSQSPSNKVTEKGKDVELRCDPISGHTALYWYRQSLGQGLEFLIYFQGNSAPDKSGLPSDRFSAERTGGSVSTLTIQRTQQEDSAVYLCASSLASGLETQYFGPGTRLLVL.

CDR3 coding DNA: TGTGCCATCAAACAGCTCAGGTCCACTGAAGCTTTCTTT. This encodes CAIKQLRSTEAFF. The J gene is TRBJ1-1, the V gene TRBV28; D unresolved. V was clipped by 10 bases and J by 4 bases, with 16 bases between them. In germline, CDR1 is MDHEN, CDR2 SYDVKM. CDR3 length equals 13 residues.

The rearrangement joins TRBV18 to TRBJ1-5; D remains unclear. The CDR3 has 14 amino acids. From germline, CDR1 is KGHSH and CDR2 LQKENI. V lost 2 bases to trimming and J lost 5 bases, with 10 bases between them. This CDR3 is CASSPSGQHQPQHF. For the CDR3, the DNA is TGTGCCAGCTCACCAAGTGGGCAACATCAGCCCCAGCATTTT.

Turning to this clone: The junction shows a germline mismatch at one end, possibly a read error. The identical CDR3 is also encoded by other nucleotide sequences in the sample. The chain's CDR3 is CASSQEGRGTDTQYF. CDR3 in DNA: TGCGCCAGCAGCCAAGAGGGGCGGGGCACAGATACGCAGTACTTT. The chain is built from TRBV4-3 and TRBJ2-3; TRBD2 might be the D (6 bases). Germline CDR1 LGHNA, CDR2 YSLEER. CDR3 length: 15 amino acids.

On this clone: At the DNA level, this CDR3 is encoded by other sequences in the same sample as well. The DNA of the CDR3 is TGTGCCAGCAGTTACTCGACGGGGGGAGGGTATGGCTACACCTTC. Protein product: CASSYSTGGGYGYTF. V and J are TRBV6-5 and TRBJ1-2, with D perhaps matching TRBD1 (5 bases). The CDR3 covers 15 residues. Trimming took off 0 bases at V and 5 bases at J, with 13 bases between the two ends. Germline CDR1 is MNHEY and CDR2 is SVGAGI.

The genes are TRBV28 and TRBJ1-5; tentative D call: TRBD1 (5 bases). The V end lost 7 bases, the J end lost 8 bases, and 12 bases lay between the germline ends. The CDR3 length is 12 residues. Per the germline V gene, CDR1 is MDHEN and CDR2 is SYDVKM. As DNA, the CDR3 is TGTGCCAGCACTGGTGGGGCTGAGCCCCAGCATTTT. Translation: CASTGGAEPQHF.

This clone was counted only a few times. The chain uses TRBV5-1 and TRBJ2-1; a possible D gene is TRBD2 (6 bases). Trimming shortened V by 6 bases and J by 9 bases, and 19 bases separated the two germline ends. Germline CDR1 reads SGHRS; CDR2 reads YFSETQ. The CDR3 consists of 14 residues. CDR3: CASNWGTSRGEQFF. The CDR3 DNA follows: TGCGCCAGCAACTGGGGGACTTCTCGGGGTGAGCAGTTCTTC. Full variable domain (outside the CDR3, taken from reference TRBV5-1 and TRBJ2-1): KAGVTQTPRYLIKTRGQQVTLSCSPISGHRSVSWYQQTPGQGLQFLFEYFSETQRNKGNFPGRFSGRQFSNSRSEMNVSTLELGDSALYLCASNWGTSRGEQFFGPGTRLTVL.

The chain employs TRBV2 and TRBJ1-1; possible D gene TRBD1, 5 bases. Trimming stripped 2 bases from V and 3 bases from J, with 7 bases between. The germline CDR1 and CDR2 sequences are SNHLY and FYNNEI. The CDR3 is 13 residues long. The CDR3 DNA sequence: TGTGCCAGCAGTGAAACAGGATACACTGAAGCTTTCTTT. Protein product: CASSETGYTEAFF.

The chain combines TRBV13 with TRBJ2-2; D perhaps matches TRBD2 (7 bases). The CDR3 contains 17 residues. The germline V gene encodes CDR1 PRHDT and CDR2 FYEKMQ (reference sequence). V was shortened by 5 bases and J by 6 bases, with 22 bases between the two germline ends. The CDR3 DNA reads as TGTGCCAGCAGCCGGGATCCAATAGCCGGGGGGCCCGGGGAGCTGTTTTTT. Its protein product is CASSRDPIAGGPGELFF.

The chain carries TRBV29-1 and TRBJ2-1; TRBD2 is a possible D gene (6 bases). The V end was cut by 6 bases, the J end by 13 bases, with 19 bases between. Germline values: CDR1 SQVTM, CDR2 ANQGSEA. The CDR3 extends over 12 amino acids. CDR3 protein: CSVRTGEEAQFF. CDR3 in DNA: TGCAGCGTGAGGACGGGAGAAGAGGCCCAGTTCTTC.

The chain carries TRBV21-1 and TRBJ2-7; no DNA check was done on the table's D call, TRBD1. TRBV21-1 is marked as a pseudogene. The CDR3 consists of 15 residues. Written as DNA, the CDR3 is TGTGCCAGCAGCACACAGGGGGCCCTAGCCTACGAGCAGTACTTC. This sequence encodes CASSTQGALAYEQYF.

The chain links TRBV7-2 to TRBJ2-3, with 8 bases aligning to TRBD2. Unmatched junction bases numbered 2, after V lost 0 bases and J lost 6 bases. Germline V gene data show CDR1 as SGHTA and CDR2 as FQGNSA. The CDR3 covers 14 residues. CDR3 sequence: CASSLAIAGDTQYF. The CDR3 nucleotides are TGTGCCAGCAGCTTAGCTATAGCGGGGGATACGCAGTATTTT.

CDR3 sequence (DNA): TGCGCCAGCAGCTTGACAGGGGAGCATCAGCCCCAGCATTTT. This encodes CASSLTGEHQPQHF. The J gene is TRBJ1-5, the V gene TRBV5-1; TRBD1 matches at 7 bases. This CDR3 has 14 residues. Germline CDR1 reads SGHRS; CDR2 reads YFSETQ. The J segment lost 5 bases and the V segment lost 1 base, leaving 3 bases of the junction unmatched.

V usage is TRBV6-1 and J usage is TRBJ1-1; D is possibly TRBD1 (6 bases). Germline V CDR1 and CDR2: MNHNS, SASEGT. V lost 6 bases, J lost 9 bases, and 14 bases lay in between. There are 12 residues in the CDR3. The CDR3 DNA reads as TGTGCCAGCAGAGCTTCAGGGGTCCAAGCTTTCTTT. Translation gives CASRASGVQAFF.

The CDR3 protein is CASSPRGQVRSYEQYF. In DNA form, the CDR3 reads TGTGCCAGCAGTCCGCGAGGACAGGTCCGCTCCTACGAGCAGTACTTC. This chain joins TRBV2 and TRBJ2-5; 7 nucleotides line up with TRBD1. TRBJ2-7 explains the end of the DNA better; the J call may be wrong. The length of the CDR3 is 16 residues. Germline CDR1 is SNHLY and CDR2 is FYNNEI.

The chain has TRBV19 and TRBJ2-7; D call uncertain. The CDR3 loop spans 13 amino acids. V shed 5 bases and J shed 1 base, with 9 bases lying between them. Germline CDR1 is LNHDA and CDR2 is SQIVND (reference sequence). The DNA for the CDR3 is TGTGCCAGTAGTCGGGTAGAATCCTACGAGCAGTACTTC. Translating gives CASSRVESYEQYF. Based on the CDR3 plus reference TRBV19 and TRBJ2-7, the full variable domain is DGGITQSPKYLFRKEGQNVTLSCEQNLNHDAMYWYRQDPGQGLRLIYYSQIVNDFQKGDIAEGYSVSREKKESFPLTVTSAQKNPTAFYLCASSRVESYEQYFGPGTRLTVT.

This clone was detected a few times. The CDR3 DNA reads TGTGCCAGCACCAGGACAGGGGGAATCTACGAGCAGTACTTC. Its translation: CASTRTGGIYEQYF. The chain joins TRBV6-1 to TRBJ2-7; TRBD1 agrees at 10 bases. V was clipped by 7 bases and J by 3 bases; unmatched bases: 6. Per the germline V gene, CDR1 is MNHNS and CDR2 is SASEGT. CDR3 length: 14 amino acids.

The CDR3 sequence: CASRTGGNTGELFF. CDR3 sequence (DNA): TGTGCCAGCAGAACGGGAGGGAACACCGGGGAGCTGTTTTTT. The chain carries TRBV11-2 and TRBJ2-2, with 7 bases aligning to TRBD2. Trimming at V came to 6 bases and at J to 1 base, leaving 2 bases not matched to a gene. Looked up from germline, CDR1 is SGHAT and CDR2 is FQNNGV. The CDR3 consists of 14 residues.

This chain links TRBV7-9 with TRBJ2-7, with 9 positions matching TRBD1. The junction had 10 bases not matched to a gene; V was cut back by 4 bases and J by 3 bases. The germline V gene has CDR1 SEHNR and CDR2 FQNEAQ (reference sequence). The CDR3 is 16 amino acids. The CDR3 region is CASSYTGTGKFYEQYF. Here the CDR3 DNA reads TGTGCCAGCAGCTATACCGGGACAGGGAAATTCTACGAGCAGTACTTC.

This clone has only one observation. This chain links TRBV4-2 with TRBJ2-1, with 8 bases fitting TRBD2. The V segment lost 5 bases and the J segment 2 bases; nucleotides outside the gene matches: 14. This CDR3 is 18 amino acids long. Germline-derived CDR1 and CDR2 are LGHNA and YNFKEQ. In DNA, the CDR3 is TGTGCCAGCAGCTACCAAGATCCCCCCGGGGGGGCCTACAATGAGCAGTTCTTC. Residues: CASSYQDPPGGAYNEQFF.

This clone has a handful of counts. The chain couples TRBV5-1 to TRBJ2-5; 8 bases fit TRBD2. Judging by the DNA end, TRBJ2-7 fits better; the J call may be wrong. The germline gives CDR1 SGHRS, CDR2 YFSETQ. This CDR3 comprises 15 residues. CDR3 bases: TGCGCCAGCAGCTTGGGTCCCACTAGCGGATACGAGCAGTACTTC. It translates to CASSLGPTSGYEQYF.

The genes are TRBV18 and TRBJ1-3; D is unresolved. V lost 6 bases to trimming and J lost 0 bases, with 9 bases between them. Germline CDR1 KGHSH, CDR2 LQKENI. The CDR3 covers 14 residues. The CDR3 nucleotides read TGTGCCAGCTCGAGGGAACGCTCTGGAAACACCATATATTTT. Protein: CASSRERSGNTIYF. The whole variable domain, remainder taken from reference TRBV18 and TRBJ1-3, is NAGVMQNPRHLVRRRGQEARLRCSPMKGHSHVYWYRQLPEEGLKFMVYLQKENIIDESGMPKERFSAEFPKEGPSILRIQQVVRGDSAAYFCASSRERSGNTIYFGEGSWLTVV.

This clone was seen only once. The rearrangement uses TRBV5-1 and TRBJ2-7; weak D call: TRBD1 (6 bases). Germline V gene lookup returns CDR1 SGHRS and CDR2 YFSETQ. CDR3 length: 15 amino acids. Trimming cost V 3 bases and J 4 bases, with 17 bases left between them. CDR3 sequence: CASSSALGAGYEQYF. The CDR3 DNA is TGCGCCAGCAGCTCGGCTTTGGGGGCGGGTTACGAGCAGTACTTC.

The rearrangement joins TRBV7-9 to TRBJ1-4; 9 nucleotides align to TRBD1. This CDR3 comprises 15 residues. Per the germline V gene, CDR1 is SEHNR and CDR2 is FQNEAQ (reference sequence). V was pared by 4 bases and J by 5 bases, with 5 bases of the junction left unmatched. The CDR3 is CASSYGTGLNEKLFF. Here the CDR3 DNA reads TGTGCCAGCAGCTACGGGACAGGGCTGAATGAAAAACTGTTTTTT. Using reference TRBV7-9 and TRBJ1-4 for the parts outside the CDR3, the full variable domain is DTGVSQNPRHKITKRGQNVTFRCDPISEHNRLYWYRQTLGQGPEFLTYFQNEAQLEKSRLLSDRFSAERPKGSFSTLEIQRTEQGDSAMYLCASSYGTGLNEKLFFGSGTQLSVL.

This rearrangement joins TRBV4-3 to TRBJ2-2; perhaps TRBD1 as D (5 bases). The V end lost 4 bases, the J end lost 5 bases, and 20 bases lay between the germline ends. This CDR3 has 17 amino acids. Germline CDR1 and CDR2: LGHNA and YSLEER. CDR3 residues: CASSLYIGDLGTGELFF. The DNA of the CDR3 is TGCGCCAGCAGCCTGTACATAGGGGATCTGGGAACCGGGGAGCTGTTTTTT.

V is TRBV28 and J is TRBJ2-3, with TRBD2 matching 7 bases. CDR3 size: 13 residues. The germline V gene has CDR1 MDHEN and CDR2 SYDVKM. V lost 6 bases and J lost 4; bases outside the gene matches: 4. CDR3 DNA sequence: TGTGCCAGCAGCTCGACTAGCCCAGATACGCAGTATTTT. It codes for CASSSTSPDTQYF.

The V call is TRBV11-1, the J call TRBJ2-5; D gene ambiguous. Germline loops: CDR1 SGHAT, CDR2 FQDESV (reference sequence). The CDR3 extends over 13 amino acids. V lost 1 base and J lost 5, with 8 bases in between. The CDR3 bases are TGTGCCAGCAGCTTAGGCCTAGTGGAGACCCAGTACTTC. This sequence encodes CASSLGLVETQYF.